Following are 29 T cell receptor beta chains from one sample sequenced in a study of T cell responses to AZD1222 COVID-19 vaccine (dated by TCRdb to about 2021). The time point label corresponds to: baseline before first vaccination. Receptors were amplified or captured by the immunoSEQ multiplex PCR assay. The source is immuneACCESS, and TCRdb retained only in-frame sequences with V and J called. Part of the clones is not carried over; for the studies checked, unresolved V genes explain less than half of this, and the remainder is unexplained. Counted in this sample were around 140,000 clones; around 90% of them appeared once. The ten largest clones add up to 5% to 7.5% of the sample. Sample: peripheral blood, taken on day 0 of AZD1222 vaccination. Receptors originate from an adult in good health.

This clone appeared once. Compared with germline, one end of the junction differs, possibly owing to a read error. The V gene is TRBV3-1 (or the pseudogene TRBV3-2), the J gene TRBJ2-7, with TRBD1 as a possible D gene (6 bases). This CDR3 is 15 amino acids long. Germline values: CDR1 LGHDT, CDR2 YNNKEL (reference sequence). The DNA of the CDR3 is TGTGCCAGCCGCCATTCAAGAGGACAGCCCGACGAGCAGTACTTC. This encodes CASRHSRGQPDEQYF.

V is TRBV2 and J is TRBJ1-1; D gene uncertain. This CDR3 comprises 11 residues. Deletions cut 8 bases from V and 5 bases from J, with 9 bases between. Germline V gene data show CDR1 as SNHLY and CDR2 as FYNNEI. The CDR3 reads CASQTRTEAFF. The DNA for the CDR3 is TGTGCCAGCCAGACGCGGACTGAAGCTTTCTTT. Drawing the rest from reference TRBV2 and TRBJ1-1, the complete variable domain is EPEVTQTPSHQVTQMGQEVILRCVPISNHLYFYWYRQILGQKVEFLVSFYNNEISEKSEIFDDQFSVERPDGSNFTLKIRSTKLEDSAMYFCASQTRTEAFFGQGTRLTVV.

On this clone itself: Because the CDR3's place on the DNA is in doubt, the DNA is left out and the CDR3 is given as listed by TCRdb. The chain has TRBV3-1 (or the pseudogene TRBV3-2) and TRBJ2-3; the table's D call TRBD2 went unverified against the DNA. Per the germline V gene, CDR1 is LGHDT and CDR2 is YNNKEL (reference sequence). The CDR3 is 14 amino acids long, termini counted. This chain's CDR3 is CASSSGGPTDTQYF.

This clone was seen only a few times. The CDR3 sequence is CASSPRDTGGYTF. The DNA of the CDR3 is TGTGCCAGCAGTCCCCGGGACACGGGTGGCTACACCTTC. The J gene is TRBJ1-2, the V gene TRBV12-3 or TRBV12-4; possibly TRBD1 for D (6 bases). The V and J ends lost 5 bases and 7 bases respectively, with 14 bases between them. This CDR3 is 13 amino acids long.

A single count supports this clone. This chain joins TRBV4-3 and TRBJ2-2; D unclear. V gave up 1 base and J gave up 3 bases, with 9 bases separating them. Germline CDR1 reads LGHNA; CDR2 reads YSLEER. The CDR3 totals 15 residues. CDR3 residues: CASSQGAWDTGELFF. CDR3 nucleotide sequence: TGCGCCAGCAGCCAAGGGGCGTGGGACACCGGGGAGCTGTTTTTT.

The rearrangement uses TRBV29-1 and TRBJ2-5; no clear D gene. The CDR3 contains 13 residues. V was pared by 4 bases and J by 0 bases, with 9 bases between. Germline CDR1 SQVTM, CDR2 ANQGSEA. The CDR3 reads CSVGAGHQETQYF. The CDR3 DNA sequence: TGCAGCGTTGGTGCAGGCCACCAAGAGACCCAGTACTTC.

This rearrangement joins TRBV7-2 to TRBJ2-7, with D tentatively TRBD1 (6 bases). V was cut by 4 bases and J by 4 bases, with 26 bases left in between. CDR3 size: 18 residues. The V gene's germline CDR1 is SGHTA and CDR2 FQGNSA. The CDR3 is CASSSRGYVTGIMYEQYF. The CDR3, as DNA: TGTGCCAGCAGCTCCCGGGGCTATGTGACAGGAATTATGTACGAGCAGTACTTC.

The chain couples TRBV19 to TRBJ1-2; TRBD1 aligns across 8 bases. J lost 1 base, V lost 7 bases, and 5 bases had no gene match. The V gene's germline CDR1 is LNHDA and CDR2 SQIVND (reference sequence). The CDR3 extends over 14 amino acids. CDR3 amino acids: CASTGTGFNYGYTF. The CDR3 DNA reads TGTGCCAGTACCGGGACAGGTTTTAACTATGGCTACACCTTC.

This chain links TRBV20-1 with TRBJ1-3, with D maybe TRBD1 (5 bases). V was pared by 3 bases and J by 0 bases, with 9 bases between. CDR3 size: 14 residues. Germline CDR1 DFQATT, CDR2 SNEGSKA (reference sequence). CDR3 loop: CSASRGDSGNTIYF. Written as DNA, the CDR3 is TGCAGTGCTAGTCGGGGGGACTCTGGAAACACCATATATTTT.

The CDR3 here is CATSDWDETQYF. The CDR3 DNA sequence: TGTGCCACCAGTGATTGGGACGAGACCCAGTACTTC. V and J are TRBV24-1 and TRBJ2-5; the D gene could be TRBD1 or TRBD2 (5 bases each). The V gene's germline CDR1 is KGHDR and CDR2 SFDVKD. V was shortened by 2 bases and J by 5 bases, with 5 bases between the two germline ends. This CDR3 spans 12 amino acids.

The V call is TRBV5-4, the J call TRBJ2-1; 7 nucleotides match TRBD2. After removal of 6 bases from V and 9 bases from J, the junction contained 9 bases not matched to a gene. Germline V gene lookup returns CDR1 SGHNT and CDR2 YYREEE (reference sequence). The CDR3 is made up of 13 amino acids. CDR3: CASTTASGGEQFF. The CDR3 nucleotides read TGTGCCAGCACGACCGCCTCGGGGGGTGAGCAGTTCTTC. Full variable domain (remainder filled in from reference TRBV5-4 and TRBJ2-1): ETGVTQSPTHLIKTRGQQVTLRCSSQSGHNTVSWYQQALGQGPQFIFQYYREEENGRGNFPPRFSGLQFPNYSSELNVNALELDDSALYLCASTTASGGEQFFGPGTRLTVL.

The chain has TRBV7-6 and TRBJ1-4; tentatively, D is TRBD1 (5 bases). CDR1 is SGHVS, CDR2 FNYEAQ, per germline. The CDR3 extends over 16 amino acids. With 5 bases removed from V and 5 bases from J, the gap between germline ends came to 18 bases. The CDR3 coding sequence is TGTGCCAGCAGCCTACGACAAGGGGTAGAAAATGAAAAACTGTTTTTT. This gives the protein CASSLRQGVENEKLFF.

The genes are TRBV6-5 and TRBJ2-1, with a tentative D call TRBD2 (6 bases). Trimming left V 0 bases short and J 5 bases short, with 14 bases between. CDR3 length: 16 residues. Germline values: CDR1 MNHEY, CDR2 SVGAGI. The CDR3 DNA follows: TGTGCCAGCAGTTACTCGAAAAGGGGCGGGGACAATGAGCAGTTCTTC. This encodes CASSYSKRGGDNEQFF.

This clone was counted a single time. This rearrangement joins TRBV4-2 to TRBJ2-3; TRBD2 matches at 9 bases. V trimming: 1 base; J trimming: 6 bases; junction bases outside the gene matches: 2. The CDR3 runs to 14 residues. Germline loops: CDR1 LGHNA, CDR2 YNFKEQ. The CDR3 spells CASSQGTSADTQYF. In DNA form, the CDR3 reads TGTGCCAGCAGCCAAGGGACTAGCGCGGATACGCAGTATTTT.

This chain uses TRBV29-1 with TRBJ2-7, with 8 bases that match TRBD2. V lost 6 bases to trimming and J lost 1 base; unmatched junction nucleotides: 14. Germline CDR1 and CDR2: SQVTM and ANQGSEA. The CDR3 contains 16 residues. The CDR3 DNA is TGCAGCGTGGGGGGGCCGGCGGGAGGAAGATCCTACGAGCAGTACTTC. Translated: CSVGGPAGGRSYEQYF.

V is TRBV19 and J is TRBJ1-1; the D is unclear. Germline assignment: CDR1 LNHDA and CDR2 SQIVND (reference sequence). V lost 5 bases, J lost 0 bases, and 10 bases lay in between. The CDR3 consists of 14 residues. The CDR3 is CASSPAPMNTEAFF. DNA of the CDR3: TGTGCCAGTAGTCCCGCCCCAATGAACACTGAAGCTTTCTTT.

This chain links TRBV6-6 with TRBJ2-7; D is undetermined. From germline, CDR1 is MNHNY and CDR2 SVGAGI (reference sequence). This CDR3 is built from 15 residues. V gave up 6 bases and J gave up 2 bases, with 17 bases separating them. The CDR3, as DNA: TGTGCCAGCAGCCCCCTCAGATCCGACACCTACGAGCAGTACTTC. Translating it yields CASSPLRSDTYEQYF.

V is TRBV28 and J is TRBJ1-2, with 10 bases aligning to TRBD1. V was clipped by 5 bases and J by 7 bases; unmatched bases: 4. Germline CDR1 is MDHEN and CDR2 is SYDVKM. The CDR3 contains 13 residues. In DNA form, the CDR3 reads TGTGCCAGCAGTACCGGGACAGGGGTTGGCTACACCTTC. This gives the protein CASSTGTGVGYTF.

CDR3 loop: CASSHDLQGTSQPQHF. CDR3 coding DNA: TGTGCCAGCAGTCACGATCTACAGGGAACCAGTCAGCCCCAGCATTTT. This rearrangement joins TRBV6-2 or TRBV6-3 to TRBJ1-5, with D possibly TRBD1 on 6 matching bases. Between the trimmed V and J ends, which lost 5 bases and 6 bases, there was a span of 20 bases. Germline CDR1 reads MNHEY; CDR2 reads SVGEGT. The CDR3 is 16 residues long.

The gene calls are TRBV20-1 and TRBJ1-4, with D perhaps matching TRBD1 (5 bases). The ends were cut back, 5 bases at V and 6 bases at J, with 7 bases in the middle. This CDR3 has 11 amino acids. CDR1 DFQATT and CDR2 SNEGSKA come from the germline V gene (reference sequence). The CDR3 loop reads CSAQGDEKLFF. The CDR3 nucleotides are TGCAGTGCTCAGGGCGATGAAAAACTGTTTTTT.

The chain recombines TRBV2 with TRBJ1-5; D gene unclear. The V gene's germline CDR1 is SNHLY and CDR2 FYNNEI. Trimming took off 2 bases at V and 6 bases at J, with 8 bases between the two ends. This CDR3 is 13 amino acids long. CDR3 DNA: TGTGCCAGCAGTGAATTGTCCATTCAGCCCCAGCATTTT. It is translated as CASSELSIQPQHF.

In nucleotides, the CDR3 is TGTGCCAGCAGCGGGGCTGGGACGGAAATTAACTATGGCTACACCTTC. This sequence encodes CASSGAGTEINYGYTF. This chain links TRBV2 with TRBJ1-2; TRBD1 is a possible D gene (5 bases). The CDR3 sequence is 16 residues long. Germline CDR1 SNHLY, CDR2 FYNNEI. V was pared by 6 bases and J by 1 base, with 18 bases between.

This clone was detected a few times. This chain joins TRBV3-1 (or the pseudogene TRBV3-2) and TRBJ2-7; TRBD1 matches at 8 bases. CDR1 and CDR2 from the germline V gene are LGHDT and YNNKEL (reference sequence). This CDR3 contains 12 residues. V was pared by 4 bases and J by 6 bases, with 2 bases of the junction left unmatched. The CDR3 nucleotides read TGTGCCAGCAGCCCCCAGGGGGCCGAGCAGTACTTC. Translated, it gives CASSPQGAEQYF.

This sequence joins TRBV5-1 and TRBJ2-6, with 8 bases aligning to TRBD1. Germline V gene data show CDR1 as SGHRS and CDR2 as YFSETQ. With V trimmed by 2 bases and J by 0 bases, 7 bases remained unmatched. The CDR3 has 18 amino acids. The chain's CDR3 is CASSFPQGARSGANVLTF. DNA for the CDR3: TGCGCCAGCAGCTTCCCTCAGGGGGCCCGCTCTGGGGCCAACGTCCTGACTTTC.

Turning to this clone: Other DNA sequences in the sample encode the same CDR3. The J gene is TRBJ1-5, the V gene TRBV19; no firm D call. The CDR3 totals 13 residues. Per germline, CDR1 LNHDA and CDR2 SQIVND (reference sequence). Trimming shortened V by 1 base and J by 2 bases, and 3 bases separated the two germline ends. CDR3 nucleotide sequence: TGTGCCAGTAGTATAGGGGGCAATCAGCCCCAGCATTTT. Translation: CASSIGGNQPQHF.

The chain links TRBV11-2 to TRBJ1-3; D gene unclear. The CDR3 contains 14 residues. V was trimmed by 3 bases and J by 4 bases, leaving 10 bases between them. CDR1 and CDR2 (germline): SGHAT, FQNNGV. Here the CDR3 reads CASSLVGRGNTIYF. The CDR3 bases are TGTGCCAGCAGCTTGGTCGGGAGGGGAAACACCATATATTTT.

This rearrangement joins TRBV27 to TRBJ2-2, with D tentatively TRBD1 (6 bases). This CDR3 has 13 amino acids. Germline values: CDR1 MNHEY, CDR2 SMNVEV (reference sequence). Trimming left V 8 bases short and J 4 bases short, with 11 bases between. CDR3 region: CASGPRGTGELFF. For the CDR3, the DNA is TGTGCCAGCGGCCCCAGGGGCACCGGGGAGCTGTTTTTT.

J is TRBJ1-3 and V is TRBV7-3; D unclear. The ends were cut back, 6 bases at V and 2 bases at J, with 11 bases in the middle. This CDR3 contains 14 residues. Germline V CDR1 and CDR2: SGHTA, FQGTGA. The chain's CDR3 is CASSQSRTGNTIYF. The CDR3 nucleotides are TGTGCCAGCAGTCAATCTAGGACTGGAAACACCATATATTTT.

This clone came up a few times. This chain joins TRBV5-6 and TRBJ1-5, with D perhaps TRBD1 (5 bases). This CDR3 is 13 amino acids long. Germline-derived CDR1 and CDR2 are SGHDT and YYEEEE. V dropped 10 bases and J dropped 2 bases, with 13 bases sitting between them. DNA for the CDR3: TGTGCCCCACAGGAGGGTTGCAATCAGCCCCAGCATTTT. It translates to CAPQEGCNQPQHF.